The next 20 T cell receptor beta chains were all read from a single sample in a study of shared clonotypes between healthy human individuals. Terminally differentiated effector memory CD45RA+ cells were excluded from the naive CD8 cells, which were CD45RO-negative and positively selected for CCR7. Data came from immunoSEQ multiplex PCR; TCRdb stores just in-frame clones and leaves some out. This sample has 2 million to 2.5 million clones, with approximately 94% found just once. The sequencing sample was made of naive CD8+ T cells from PBMCs. These receptor sequences come from a man between 18 and 29 years old in good health. Some clones in this sample may be carry-over from other donors' samples.

This clone showed up just once. The chain couples TRBV4-2 to TRBJ2-7; TRBD2 matches at 7 bases. CDR1 and CDR2 (germline): LGHNA, YNFKEQ. This CDR3 has 15 amino acids. Trimming took 1 base from V and 3 from J; bases not matched to a gene: 6. In nucleotides, the CDR3 is TGTGCCAGCAGCCAAGGGCGGGAGCCTTTCTACGAGCAGTACTTC. This translates into CASSQGREPFYEQYF.

The V call is TRBV29-1, the J call TRBJ2-1, with TRBD2 identical over 8 bases. CDR1 is SQVTM, CDR2 ANQGSEA, per germline. The CDR3 runs to 16 residues. V was pared by 1 base and J by 9 bases, with 14 bases of the junction left unmatched. The CDR3 loop reads CSVEGVAGTRLGEQFF. For the CDR3, the DNA is TGCAGCGTTGAAGGGGTGGCAGGGACTAGGTTGGGTGAGCAGTTCTTC.

The chain employs TRBV19 and TRBJ2-7; D is unresolved. Trimming took 3 bases from V and 0 from J, leaving 9 bases between them. The CDR3 spans 14 residues. Germline V gene sequence: CDR1 LNHDA, CDR2 SQIVND (reference sequence). CDR3 sequence (DNA): TGTGCCAGTAGTATGATGGGAAGCTCCTACGAGCAGTACTTC. Protein: CASSMMGSSYEQYF.

This clone was seen a single time. The V call is TRBV7-9, the J call TRBJ2-2; D may be TRBD1 or TRBD2 (6 bases each). The CDR3 sequence is 16 residues long. V was clipped by 2 bases and J by 7 bases, with 17 bases between them. CDR1 is SEHNR, CDR2 FQNEAQ, per germline (reference sequence). CDR3 sequence reads: CASSLSGTLANGELFF. CDR3 bases: TGTGCCAGCAGCTTATCCGGGACACTAGCCAACGGGGAGCTGTTTTTT. The whole variable domain, filled in from reference TRBV7-9 and TRBJ2-2, reads DTGVSQNPRHKITKRGQNVTFRCDPISEHNRLYWYRQTLGQGPEFLTYFQNEAQLEKSRLLSDRFSAERPKGSFSTLEIQRTEQGDSAMYLCASSLSGTLANGELFFGEGSRLTVL.

The CDR3 region has the DNA TGTGCCAGTAGTAAGGGACAGGGGATTGGCTATGGCTACACCTTC. This translates into CASSKGQGIGYGYTF. The rearrangement uses TRBV19 and TRBJ1-2, with 10 bases matching TRBD1. V was pared by 4 bases and J by 4 bases, with 6 bases of the junction left unmatched. Germline CDR1 is LNHDA and CDR2 is SQIVND (reference sequence). CDR3 length: 15 amino acids.

The J gene is TRBJ2-7, the V gene TRBV6-1, with D possibly being TRBD1 or TRBD2 (6 bases each). The CDR3 spans 15 residues. Germline V gene data show CDR1 as MNHNS and CDR2 as SASEGT. The germline V and J ends were trimmed by 0 bases and 2 bases, with 11 bases remaining between them. CDR3 residues: CASSEARGRTYEQYF. CDR3 coding DNA: TGTGCCAGCAGTGAAGCTCGGGGGCGAACCTACGAGCAGTACTTC.

V gene TRBV19 combines with J gene TRBJ1-1, with D hard to call. CDR3 length equals 13 residues. V dropped 7 bases and J dropped 6 bases, with 15 bases sitting between them. The V gene's germline CDR1 is LNHDA and CDR2 SQIVND (reference sequence). The CDR3 sequence: CASNYLKGAEAFF. CDR3 sequence (DNA): TGTGCCAGTAACTATCTGAAGGGAGCTGAAGCTTTCTTT.

The rearrangement uses TRBV6-1 and TRBJ2-3, with D tentatively TRBD1 or TRBD2 (5 bases each). Trimming removed 2 bases at V and 0 bases at J, with 12 bases between. This CDR3 spans 16 amino acids. CDR1 is MNHNS and CDR2 is SASEGT in the germline V gene. The CDR3 here is CASSELTGPSTDTQYF. CDR3 DNA sequence: TGTGCCAGCAGTGAATTGACGGGGCCAAGCACAGATACGCAGTATTTT.

Note on this clone: The same CDR3 arises from other DNA sequences in this sample as well. The J gene is TRBJ2-7, the V gene TRBV9; TRBD1 aligns across 10 bases. The trim removed 2 bases at V and 6 bases at J, leaving 2 bases unmatched. The CDR3 spans 13 residues. In germline, CDR1 is SGDLS, CDR2 YYNGEE. The CDR3 nucleotides are TGTGCCAGCAGCGTGGGACAGGGGAGCGAGCAGTACTTC. Its protein is CASSVGQGSEQYF.

In DNA, the CDR3 is TGTGCCAGCAGCTTGGGTATTTCGCGGGAAAACATTCAGTACTTC. This sequence encodes CASSLGISRENIQYF. The V call is TRBV5-6, the J call TRBJ2-4; TRBD2 might be the D (5 bases). This CDR3 comprises 15 residues. Trimming stripped 0 bases from V and 5 bases from J, with 12 bases between. Germline V gene lookup returns CDR1 SGHDT and CDR2 YYEEEE.

The chain recombines TRBV5-1 with TRBJ2-7; 8 nucleotides line up with TRBD1. This CDR3 is built from 16 residues. The J segment lost 0 bases and the V segment lost 4 bases, leaving 9 bases of the junction unmatched. Germline CDR1 reads SGHRS; CDR2 reads YFSETQ. The CDR3 DNA reads as TGCGCCAGCAGCCACCCCCGGGACAGGATCTCCTACGAGCAGTACTTC. Translated, it gives CASSHPRDRISYEQYF.

On this clone itself: Within the sample, other DNA sequences also encode this same CDR3. J is TRBJ2-7 and V is TRBV7-9, with D tentatively TRBD1 (5 bases). The V and J ends lost 4 bases and 3 bases respectively, with 7 bases between them. Germline CDR1 is SEHNR and CDR2 is FQNEAQ (reference sequence). This CDR3 contains 12 residues. The CDR3: CASSSRGYEQYF. The CDR3 nucleotides are TGTGCCAGCAGCTCTAGGGGCTACGAGCAGTACTTC.

The CDR3: CASSLAGTSGREQYF. The CDR3 DNA reads TGTGCCAGCAGCTTAGCCGGGACTAGCGGGAGGGAGCAGTACTTC. This chain connects TRBV11-2 to TRBJ2-7; TRBD2 agrees at 15 bases. The germline CDR1 and CDR2 sequences are SGHAT and FQNNGV. Trimming removed 1 base from V and 7 bases from J; junction bases left unmatched: 2. The CDR3 covers 15 residues. The full variable domain, completed using reference TRBV11-2 and TRBJ2-7, is EAGVAQSPRYKIIEKRQSVAFWCNPISGHATLYWYQQILGQGPKLLIQFQNNGVVDDSQLPKDRFSAERLKGVDSTLKIQPAKLEDSAVYLCASSLAGTSGREQYFGPGTRLTVT.

This sequence joins TRBV13 and TRBJ2-3; possible D gene TRBD1, 6 bases. The CDR3 is 13 amino acids. V lost 5 bases, J lost 4 bases, and 10 bases lay in between. From germline, CDR1 is PRHDT and CDR2 FYEKMQ (reference sequence). CDR3 sequence reads: CASSRQAADTQYF. CDR3 nucleotides: TGTGCCAGCAGCCGACAGGCGGCAGATACGCAGTATTTT. The whole variable domain, remainder taken from reference TRBV13 and TRBJ2-3, is AAGVIQSPRHLIKEKRETATLKCYPIPRHDTVYWYQQGPGQDPQFLISFYEKMQSDKGSIPDRFSAQQFSDYHSELNMSSLELGDSALYFCASSRQAADTQYFGPGTRLTVL.

The chain employs TRBV7-8 and TRBJ2-4; D is perhaps TRBD1 or TRBD2 (5 bases each). V was clipped by 5 bases and J by 7 bases, with 21 bases between them. The CDR3 covers 16 residues. Looked up from germline, CDR1 is SGHVS and CDR2 is FQNEAQ. CDR3 region: CASSGSRDLGRNIQYF. The CDR3 nucleotides read TGTGCCAGCAGCGGCAGCCGGGACCTAGGCCGTAACATTCAGTACTTC.

The rearrangement joins TRBV4-1 to TRBJ1-5; D call uncertain. The V gene's germline CDR1 is MGHRA and CDR2 YSYEKL. This CDR3 spans 14 amino acids. V shed 1 base and J shed 3 bases, with 7 bases lying between them. Written as DNA, the CDR3 is TGCGCCAGCAGCCAAGTTTCAAACAATCAGCCCCAGCATTTT. Translation gives CASSQVSNNQPQHF.

The genes are TRBV5-1 and TRBJ1-4; tentative D call: TRBD1 (6 bases). The length of the CDR3 is 17 residues. V lost 3 bases, J lost 0 bases, and 15 bases lay in between. CDR1 is SGHRS and CDR2 is YFSETQ in the germline V gene. CDR3 residues: CASSSRQEGTTNEKLFF. CDR3 DNA: TGCGCCAGCAGCTCCAGACAGGAGGGGACAACTAATGAAAAACTGTTTTTT.

Of note for this clone: The sample holds other DNA sequences that translate to the same CDR3. This chain connects TRBV28 to TRBJ1-5; D unclear. This CDR3 contains 14 residues. The V and J ends lost 2 bases and 3 bases respectively, with 8 bases between them. Per the germline V gene, CDR1 is MDHEN and CDR2 is SYDVKM. The CDR3 spells CASSLEGFNQPQHF. The CDR3 nucleotides read TGTGCCAGCAGTTTAGAAGGTTTCAATCAGCCCCAGCATTTT.

The genes are TRBV7-9 and TRBJ1-1, with TRBD1 as a possible D gene (5 bases). Trimming left V 5 bases short and J 6 bases short, with 16 bases between. The CDR3 totals 14 residues. The germline CDR1 and CDR2 sequences are SEHNR and FQNEAQ (reference sequence). CDR3 in amino acids: CASSEGTPRAEAFF. The DNA for the CDR3 is TGTGCCAGCAGCGAAGGGACCCCACGGGCTGAAGCTTTCTTT. Filled out from reference TRBV7-9 and TRBJ1-1, the complete variable domain reads DTGVSQNPRHKITKRGQNVTFRCDPISEHNRLYWYRQTLGQGPEFLTYFQNEAQLEKSRLLSDRFSAERPKGSFSTLEIQRTEQGDSAMYLCASSEGTPRAEAFFGQGTRLTVV.

In regard to this clone: Other DNA sequences in this sample translate to the same CDR3. The chain employs TRBV9 and TRBJ1-1, with a tentative D call TRBD1 (5 bases). The germline CDR1 and CDR2 sequences are SGDLS and YYNGEE. V lost 0 bases and J lost 1, with 10 bases in between. CDR3 length: 15 amino acids. CDR3 DNA sequence: TGTGCCAGCAGCGTAGGGCAGGGCCCGAACACTGAAGCTTTCTTT. It is translated as CASSVGQGPNTEAFF. The entire variable domain, with the rest obtained from reference TRBV9 and TRBJ1-1, is as follows: DSGVTQTPKHLITATGQRVTLRCSPRSGDLSVYWYQQSLDQGLQFLIQYYNGEERAKGNILERFSAQQFPDLHSELNLSSLELGDSALYFCASSVGQGPNTEAFFGQGTRLTVV.